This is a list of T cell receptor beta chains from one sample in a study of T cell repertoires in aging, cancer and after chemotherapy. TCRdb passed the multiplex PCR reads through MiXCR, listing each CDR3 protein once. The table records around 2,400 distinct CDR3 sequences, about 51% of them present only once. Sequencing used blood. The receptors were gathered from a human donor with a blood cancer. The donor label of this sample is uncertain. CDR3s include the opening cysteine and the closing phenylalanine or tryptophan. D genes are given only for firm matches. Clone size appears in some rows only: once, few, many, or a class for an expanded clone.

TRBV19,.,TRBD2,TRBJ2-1,CASSIQRGPYNEQFF,TGTGCCAGTAGTATCCAGCGGGGGCCGTACAATGAGCAGTTCTTC
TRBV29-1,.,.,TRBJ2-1,CSVLTGFGFSNEQFF,TGCAGCGTCCTGACTGGTTTCGGGTTTAGCAATGAGCAGTTCTTC
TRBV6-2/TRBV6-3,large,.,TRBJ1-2,CASAFRDGALRNYGYTF,TGTGCCAGCGCATTCCGGGACGGAGCCTTACGAAACTATGGCTACACCTTC
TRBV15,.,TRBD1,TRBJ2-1,CATSRKPGQVDNEQFF,TGTGCCACCAGCAGAAAACCGGGACAGGTAGACAATGAGCAGTTCTTC
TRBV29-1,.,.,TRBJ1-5,CSVGGRILEPQHF,TGCAGCGTGGGCGGACGGATACTGGAGCCCCAGCATTTT
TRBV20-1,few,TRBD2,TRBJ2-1,CSARDPQRGGPNEQFF,TGCAGTGCTAGAGATCCCCAGCGGGGGGGCCCCAATGAGCAGTTCTTC
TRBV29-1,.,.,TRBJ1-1,CSVESQGNTEAFF,TGCAGCGTTGAAAGCCAGGGGAACACTGAAGCTTTCTTT
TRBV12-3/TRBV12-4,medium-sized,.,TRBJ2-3,CASTTVWMSTQYF,TGTGCCAGCACCACCGTTTGGATGTCTACGCAGTATTTT
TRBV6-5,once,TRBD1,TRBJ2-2,CASSLDRLTGELFF,TGTGCCAGCAGCCTGGACAGGCTCACCGGGGAGCTGTTTTTT
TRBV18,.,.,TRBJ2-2,CASSPPGANTGELFF,TGTGCCAGCTCACCACCAGGGGCGAACACCGGGGAGCTGTTTTTT
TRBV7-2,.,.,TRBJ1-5,CASSLDSGQPQHF,TGTGCCAGCAGCTTAGATTCTGGGCAGCCCCAGCATTTT
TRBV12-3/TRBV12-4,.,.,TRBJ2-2,CASSFWVGVNTGELFF,TGTGCCAGCAGTTTTTGGGTCGGCGTGAACACCGGGGAGCTGTTTTTT
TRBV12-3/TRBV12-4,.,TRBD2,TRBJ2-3,CASRLGTSGGDTQYF,TGTGCCAGCAGGCTGGGGACTAGCGGGGGGGATACGCAGTATTTT
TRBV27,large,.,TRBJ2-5,CASSLNQYQETQYF,TGTGCCAGCAGTTTAAATCAGTACCAAGAGACCCAGTACTTC
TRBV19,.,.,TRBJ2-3,CASSIMVSTDTQYF,TGTGCCAGTAGTATCATGGTTAGCACAGATACGCAGTATTTT
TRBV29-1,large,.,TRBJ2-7,CSALGQTYEQYF,TGCAGCGCCCTAGGACAGACCTACGAGCAGTACTTC
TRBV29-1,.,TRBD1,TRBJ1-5,CSATTGLDQPQHF,TGCAGCGCTACGACAGGGTTAGATCAGCCCCAGCATTTT
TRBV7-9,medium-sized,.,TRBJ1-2,CASSLGGVSGYTF,TGTGCCAGCAGCTTAGGAGGGGTTAGTGGCTACACCTTC
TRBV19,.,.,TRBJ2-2,CASSTGANTGELFF,TGTGCCAGTAGTACCGGGGCGAACACCGGGGAGCTGTTTTTT
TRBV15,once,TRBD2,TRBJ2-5,CATQTSGGAGSETQYF,TGTGCCACCCAGACTAGCGGGGGGGCCGGGTCGGAGACCCAGTACTTC
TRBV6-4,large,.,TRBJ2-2,CASSGALNTGELFF,TGTGCCAGCTCAGGGGCCTTGAACACCGGGGAGCTGTTTTTT
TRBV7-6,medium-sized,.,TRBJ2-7,CASSPGRYEQYF,TGTGCCAGCAGCCCGGGGAGGTACGAGCAGTACTTC
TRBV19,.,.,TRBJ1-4,CASSRWATNEKLFF,TGTGCCAGTAGTAGATGGGCGACTAATGAAAAACTGTTTTTT
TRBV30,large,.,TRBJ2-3,CAWSRETGYNTDTQYF,TGTGCCTGGAGTAGAGAGACAGGCTATAACACAGATACGCAGTATTTT
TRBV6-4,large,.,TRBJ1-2,CASSDTPQALYGYTF,TGTGCCAGTTCAGATACACCTCAGGCCCTTTATGGCTACACCTTC
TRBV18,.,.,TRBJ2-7,CASSEGSDEQYF,TGTGCCAGCTCCGAGGGTAGCGACGAGCAGTACTTC
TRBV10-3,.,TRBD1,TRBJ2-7,CAIRGDRPSEQYF,TGTGCCATCAGGGGGGACAGGCCAAGCGAGCAGTACTTC
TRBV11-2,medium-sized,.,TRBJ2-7,CASSRNPDMTSYEQYF,TGTGCCAGCAGCCGCAACCCTGACATGACCTCCTACGAGCAGTACTTC
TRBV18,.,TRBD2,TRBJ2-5,CASSPLSSQNSGRAVRETQYF,TGTGCCAGCTCACCACTTTCCTCCCAAAATAGCGGGAGGGCAGTCAGAGAGACCCAGTACTTC
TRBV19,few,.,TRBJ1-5,CASSNQGGQPQHF,TGTGCCAGTAGTAATCAGGGAGGTCAGCCCCAGCATTTT
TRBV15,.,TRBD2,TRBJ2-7,CATSREGAGGNEQYF,TGTGCCACCAGCAGAGAAGGAGCGGGAGGGAACGAGCAGTACTTC
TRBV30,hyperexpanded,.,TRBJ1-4,CAWKDSQNEKLFF,TGTGCCTGGAAGGACAGTCAAAATGAAAAACTGTTTTTT
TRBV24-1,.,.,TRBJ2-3,CATSNPTLTQYF,TGTGCCACCAGTAACCCAACCCTTACGCAGTATTTT
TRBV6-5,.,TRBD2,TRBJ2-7,CASSTSAEQYF,TGTGCCAGCAGCACTAGCGCCGAGCAGTACTTC
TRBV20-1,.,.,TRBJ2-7,CSARDSRGVYEQYF,TGCAGTGCTAGAGATAGTAGGGGAGTCTACGAGCAGTACTTC
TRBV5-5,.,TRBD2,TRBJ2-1,CASSRAGGAHEQFF,TGTGCCAGCAGCCGGGCGGGAGGGGCGCATGAGCAGTTCTTC
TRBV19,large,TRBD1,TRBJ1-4,CASSLGQGLGNEKLFF,TGTGCCAGTAGTCTAGGACAGGGATTGGGTAATGAAAAACTGTTTTTT
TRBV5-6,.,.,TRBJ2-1,CASSLDGGDEQFF,TGTGCCAGCAGCTTGGATGGGGGCGATGAGCAGTTCTTC
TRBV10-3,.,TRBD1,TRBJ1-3,CAISRTGDSGNTIYF,TGTGCCATCTCTCGGACAGGGGACTCTGGAAACACCATATATTTT
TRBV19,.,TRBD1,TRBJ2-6,CASSQPGQGAPSGANVLTF,TGTGCCAGTAGTCAACCGGGACAGGGGGCCCCCTCTGGGGCCAACGTCCTGACTTTC
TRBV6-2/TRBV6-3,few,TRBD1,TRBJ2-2,CASSYLSRDRGSGELFF,TGTGCCAGCAGTTACTTATCTCGGGACAGGGGATCCGGGGAGCTGTTTTTT